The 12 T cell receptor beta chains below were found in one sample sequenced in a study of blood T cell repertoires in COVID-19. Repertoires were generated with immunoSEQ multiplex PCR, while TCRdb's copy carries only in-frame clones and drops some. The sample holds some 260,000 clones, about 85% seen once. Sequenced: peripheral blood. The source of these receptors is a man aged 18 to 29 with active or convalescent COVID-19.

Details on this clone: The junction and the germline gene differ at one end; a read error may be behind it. CDR3 region: CASSFSGQVNF. The CDR3 coding sequence is TGTGCCAGCAGCTTTTCGGGACAGGTAAACTTC. V is TRBV5-6 and J is TRBJ2-7, with TRBD1 identical over 8 bases. The germline V gene encodes CDR1 SGHDT and CDR2 YYEEEE. This CDR3 is built from 11 residues. The variable domain in full, with the rest retrieved from reference TRBV5-6 and TRBJ2-7, is DAGVTQSPTHLIKTRGQQVTLRCSPKSGHDTVSWYQQALGQGPQFIFQYYEEEERQRGNFPDRFSGHQFPNYSSELNVNALLLGDSALYLCASSFSGQVNFGPGTRLTVT.

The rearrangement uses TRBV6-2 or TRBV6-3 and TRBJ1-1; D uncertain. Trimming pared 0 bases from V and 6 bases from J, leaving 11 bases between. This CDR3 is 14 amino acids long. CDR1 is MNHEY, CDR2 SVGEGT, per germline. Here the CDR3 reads CASSYSDGVAEAFF. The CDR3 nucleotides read TGTGCCAGCAGTTACTCCGACGGGGTGGCTGAAGCTTTCTTT.

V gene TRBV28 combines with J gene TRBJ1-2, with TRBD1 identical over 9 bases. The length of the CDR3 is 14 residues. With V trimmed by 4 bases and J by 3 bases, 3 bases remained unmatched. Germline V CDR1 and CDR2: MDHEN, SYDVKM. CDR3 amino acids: CASSSRQGDYGYTF. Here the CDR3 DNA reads TGTGCCAGCAGTTCCCGACAGGGGGACTATGGCTACACCTTC.

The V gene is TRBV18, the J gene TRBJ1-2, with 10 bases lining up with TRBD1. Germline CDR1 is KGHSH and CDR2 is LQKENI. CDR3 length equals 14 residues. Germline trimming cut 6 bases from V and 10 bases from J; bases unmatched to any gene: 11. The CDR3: CASSLRPDRGYYTF. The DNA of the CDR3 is TGTGCCAGCTCCCTAAGGCCGGACAGGGGGTACTACACCTTC.

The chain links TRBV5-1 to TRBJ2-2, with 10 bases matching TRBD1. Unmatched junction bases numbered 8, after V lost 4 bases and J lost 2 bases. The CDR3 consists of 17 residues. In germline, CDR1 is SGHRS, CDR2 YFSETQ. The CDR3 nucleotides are TGCGCCAGCAGCGTGACCGGGACAGGGGCTAACACCGGGGAGCTGTTTTTT. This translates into CASSVTGTGANTGELFF.

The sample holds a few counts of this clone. CDR3 amino acids: CASSDLSGGTEAFF. The CDR3 DNA reads TGTGCCAGCAGTGACCTGTCAGGGGGCACTGAAGCTTTCTTT. The chain employs TRBV2 and TRBJ1-1; TRBD1 agrees at 7 bases. Germline CDR1 SNHLY, CDR2 FYNNEI. The CDR3 is 14 amino acids. The V segment lost 3 bases and the J segment 4 bases; nucleotides outside the gene matches: 5.

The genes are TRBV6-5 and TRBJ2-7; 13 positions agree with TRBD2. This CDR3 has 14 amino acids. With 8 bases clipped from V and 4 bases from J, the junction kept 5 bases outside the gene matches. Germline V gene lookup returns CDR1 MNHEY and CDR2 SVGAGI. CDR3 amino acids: CASGLAGVTYEQYF. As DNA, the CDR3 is TGTGCCAGCGGACTAGCGGGAGTGACGTACGAGCAGTACTTC.

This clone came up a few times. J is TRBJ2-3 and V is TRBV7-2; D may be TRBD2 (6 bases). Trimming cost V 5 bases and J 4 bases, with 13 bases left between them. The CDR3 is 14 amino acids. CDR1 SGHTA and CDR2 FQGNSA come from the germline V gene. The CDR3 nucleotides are TGTGCCAGCAGCGTTAGCGGTAGGGCAGATACGCAGTATTTT. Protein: CASSVSGRADTQYF.

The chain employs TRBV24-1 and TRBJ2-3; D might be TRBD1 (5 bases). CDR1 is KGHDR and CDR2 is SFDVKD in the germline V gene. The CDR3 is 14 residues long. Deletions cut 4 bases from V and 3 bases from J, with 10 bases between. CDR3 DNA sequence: TGTGCCACCAGTGACAGGGTCGGTACAGATACGCAGTATTTT. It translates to CATSDRVGTDTQYF.

The CDR3 is CASSTWGRTGSSYNEQFF. CDR3 DNA sequence: TGTGCCAGCAGCACCTGGGGGAGGACGGGGAGCTCCTACAATGAGCAGTTCTTC. The chain joins TRBV21-1 to TRBJ2-1; TRBD2 reflects the table's D call only, with no check against the DNA. TRBV21-1 is reported as a pseudogene. This CDR3 comprises 18 residues.

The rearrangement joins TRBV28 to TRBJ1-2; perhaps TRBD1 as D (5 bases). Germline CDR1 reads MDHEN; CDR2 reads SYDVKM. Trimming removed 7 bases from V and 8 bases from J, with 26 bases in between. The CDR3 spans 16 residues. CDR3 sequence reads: CASISGAKWGRGGYTF. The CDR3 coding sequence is TGTGCCAGCATTTCGGGAGCGAAGTGGGGCCGGGGGGGCTACACCTTC.

The chain's CDR3 is CASSRLDRGQGGLAKNIQYF. DNA for the CDR3: TGTGCCAGCAGCCGACTGGACAGGGGGCAAGGTGGTCTGGCCAAAAACATTCAGTACTTC. This chain links TRBV6-6 with TRBJ2-4, with 11 bases that match TRBD1. The ends lost 6 bases at V and 1 base at J; junction bases unmatched: 17. The germline V gene has CDR1 MNHNY and CDR2 SVGAGI (reference sequence). This CDR3 region has 20 residues.